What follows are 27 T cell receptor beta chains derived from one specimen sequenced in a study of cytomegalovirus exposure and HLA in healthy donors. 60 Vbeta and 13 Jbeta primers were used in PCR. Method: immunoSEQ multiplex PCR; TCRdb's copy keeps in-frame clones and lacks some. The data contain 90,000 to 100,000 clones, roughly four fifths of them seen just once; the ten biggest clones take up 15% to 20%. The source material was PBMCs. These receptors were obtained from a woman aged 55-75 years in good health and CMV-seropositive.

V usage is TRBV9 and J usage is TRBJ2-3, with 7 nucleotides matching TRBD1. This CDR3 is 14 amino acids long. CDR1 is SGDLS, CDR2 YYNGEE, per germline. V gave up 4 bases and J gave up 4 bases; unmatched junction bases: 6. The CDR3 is CASSTAGTADTQYF. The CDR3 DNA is TGTGCCAGCAGCACGGCCGGGACAGCAGATACGCAGTATTTT.

DNA of the CDR3: TGTGCCAGCAGCTTCCGGGACAGGGGGGCCGAGCAGTACTTC. Its translation is CASSFRDRGAEQYF. The V call is TRBV5-6, the J call TRBJ2-7, with TRBD1 matching over 11 bases. Per germline, CDR1 SGHDT and CDR2 YYEEEE. The CDR3 length is 14 residues. V shed 2 bases, J shed 6 bases, and the junction held 4 bases outside the gene matches.

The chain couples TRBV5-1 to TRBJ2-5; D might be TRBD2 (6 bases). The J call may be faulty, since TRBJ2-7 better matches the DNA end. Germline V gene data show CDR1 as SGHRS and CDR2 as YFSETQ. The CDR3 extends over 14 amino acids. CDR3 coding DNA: TGCGCCAGCAGCTTTGGGGGAGGAAGTTACGAGCAGTACTTC. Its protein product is CASSFGGGSYEQYF.

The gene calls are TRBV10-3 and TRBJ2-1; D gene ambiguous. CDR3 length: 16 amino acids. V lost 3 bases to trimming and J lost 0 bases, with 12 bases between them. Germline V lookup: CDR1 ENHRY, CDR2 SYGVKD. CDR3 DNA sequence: TGTGCCATCAGTGATTTGAAGAGGAGCTCCTACAATGAGCAGTTCTTC. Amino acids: CAISDLKRSSYNEQFF.

DNA for the CDR3: TGTGCCAGCACTCAGGGGCGAGAAGAAAAACTGTTTTTT. Translation gives CASTQGREEKLFF. The gene calls are TRBV6-6 and TRBJ1-4, with D tentatively TRBD1 (6 bases). The CDR3 contains 13 residues. V lost 7 bases to trimming and J lost 8 bases, with 14 bases between them. The germline gives CDR1 MNHNY, CDR2 SVGAGI (reference sequence).

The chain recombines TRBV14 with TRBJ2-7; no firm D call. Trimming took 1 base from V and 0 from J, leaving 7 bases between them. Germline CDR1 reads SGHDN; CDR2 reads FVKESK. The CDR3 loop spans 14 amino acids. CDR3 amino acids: CASSQVTDSYEQYF. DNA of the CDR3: TGTGCCAGCAGCCAAGTCACAGACTCCTACGAGCAGTACTTC.

CDR3 nucleotides: TGTGCCAGTAGTATCAGATCCCTTAGCAATCAGCCCCAGCATTTT. Translated: CASSIRSLSNQPQHF. This chain uses TRBV19 with TRBJ1-5; D not resolved. The CDR3 extends over 15 amino acids. Germline CDR1 reads LNHDA; CDR2 reads SQIVND (reference sequence). V lost 3 bases and J 0 bases, leaving 9 bases between the germline ends.

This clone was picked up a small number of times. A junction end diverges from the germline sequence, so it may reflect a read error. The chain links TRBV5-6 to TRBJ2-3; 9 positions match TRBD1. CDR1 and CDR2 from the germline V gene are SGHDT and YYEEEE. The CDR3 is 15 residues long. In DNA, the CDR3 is TGTGCCAGCAGCTTCGGGACAGGGTCCACAGACACGCAGTATTTT. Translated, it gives CASSFGTGSTDTQYF. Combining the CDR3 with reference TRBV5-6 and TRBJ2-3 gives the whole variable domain DAGVTQSPTHLIKTRGQQVTLRCSPKSGHDTVSWYQQALGQGPQFIFQYYEEEERQRGNFPDRFSGHQFPNYSSELNVNALLLGDSALYLCASSFGTGSTDTQYFGPGTRLTVL.

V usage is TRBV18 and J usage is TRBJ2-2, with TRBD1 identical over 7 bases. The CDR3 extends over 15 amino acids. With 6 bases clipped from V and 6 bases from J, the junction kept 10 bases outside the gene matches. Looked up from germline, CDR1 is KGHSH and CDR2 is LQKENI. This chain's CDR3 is CASSPPQTGAGELFF. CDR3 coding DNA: TGTGCCAGCTCCCCCCCTCAAACAGGGGCCGGGGAGCTGTTTTTT.

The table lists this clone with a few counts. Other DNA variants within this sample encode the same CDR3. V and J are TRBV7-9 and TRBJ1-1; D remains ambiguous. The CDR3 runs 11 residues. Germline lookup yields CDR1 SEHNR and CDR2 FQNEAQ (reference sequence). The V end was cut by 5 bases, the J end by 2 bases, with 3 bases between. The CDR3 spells CASSQNTEAFF. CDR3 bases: TGTGCCAGCAGCCAAAACACTGAAGCTTTCTTT.

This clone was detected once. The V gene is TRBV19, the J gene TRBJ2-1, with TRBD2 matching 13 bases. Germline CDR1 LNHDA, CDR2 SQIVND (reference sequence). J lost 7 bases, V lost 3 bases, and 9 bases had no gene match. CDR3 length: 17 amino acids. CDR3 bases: TGTGCCAGTAGTATTCCACGACTAGCGGGAGGTGGAAATGAGCAGTTCTTC. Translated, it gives CASSIPRLAGGGNEQFF.

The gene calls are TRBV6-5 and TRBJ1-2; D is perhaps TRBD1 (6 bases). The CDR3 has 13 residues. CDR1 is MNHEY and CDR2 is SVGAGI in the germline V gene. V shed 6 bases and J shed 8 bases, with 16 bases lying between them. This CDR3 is CASSRQEGRGYTF. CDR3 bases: TGTGCCAGCAGCCGACAGGAAGGGAGAGGCTACACCTTC.

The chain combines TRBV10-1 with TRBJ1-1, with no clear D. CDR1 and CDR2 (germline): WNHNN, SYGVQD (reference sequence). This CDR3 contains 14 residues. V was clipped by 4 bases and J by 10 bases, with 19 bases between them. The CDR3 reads CASSANSPHDGAFF. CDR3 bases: TGCGCCAGCAGTGCTAACAGCCCGCATGACGGAGCTTTCTTT.

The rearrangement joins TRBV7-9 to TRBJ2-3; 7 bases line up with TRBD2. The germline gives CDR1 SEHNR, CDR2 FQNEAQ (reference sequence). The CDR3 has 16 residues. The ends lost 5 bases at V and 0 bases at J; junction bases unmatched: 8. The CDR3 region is CASSPRGRASTDTQYF. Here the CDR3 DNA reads TGTGCCAGCAGCCCGCGGGGGAGAGCTAGCACAGATACGCAGTATTTT.

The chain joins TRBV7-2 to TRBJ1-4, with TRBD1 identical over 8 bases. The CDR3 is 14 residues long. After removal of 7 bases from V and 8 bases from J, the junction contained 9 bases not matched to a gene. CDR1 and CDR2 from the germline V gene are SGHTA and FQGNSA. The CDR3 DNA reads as TGTGCCAGCACCCGGACAGGGCTTGCCGAAAAACTGTTTTTT. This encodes CASTRTGLAEKLFF.

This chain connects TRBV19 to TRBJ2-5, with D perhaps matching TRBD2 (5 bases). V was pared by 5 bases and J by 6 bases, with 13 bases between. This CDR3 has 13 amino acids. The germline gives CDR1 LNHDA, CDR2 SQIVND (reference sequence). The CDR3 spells CASSLRGQQTQYF. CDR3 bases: TGTGCCAGTAGTCTGCGCGGGCAACAGACCCAGTACTTC.

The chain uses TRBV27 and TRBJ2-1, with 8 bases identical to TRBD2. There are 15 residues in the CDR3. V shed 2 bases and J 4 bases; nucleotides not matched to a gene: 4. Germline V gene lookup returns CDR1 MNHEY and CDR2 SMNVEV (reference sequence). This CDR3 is CASSLRLAYYNEQFF. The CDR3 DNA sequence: TGTGCCAGCAGTTTACGACTAGCGTATTACAATGAGCAGTTCTTC.

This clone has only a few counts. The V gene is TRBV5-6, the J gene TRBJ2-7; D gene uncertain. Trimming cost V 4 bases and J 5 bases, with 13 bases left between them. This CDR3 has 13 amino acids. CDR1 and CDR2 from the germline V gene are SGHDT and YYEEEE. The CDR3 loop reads CASSRRWANEQYF. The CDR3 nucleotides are TGTGCCAGCAGCCGGCGATGGGCCAACGAGCAGTACTTC.

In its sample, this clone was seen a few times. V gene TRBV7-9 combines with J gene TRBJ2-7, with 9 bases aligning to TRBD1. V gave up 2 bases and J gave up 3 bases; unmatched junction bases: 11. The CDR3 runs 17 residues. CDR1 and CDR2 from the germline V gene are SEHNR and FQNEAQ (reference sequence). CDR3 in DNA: TGTGCCAGCAGCTTAAGGGCCGGGACAGGGAGGGTCTACGAGCAGTACTTC. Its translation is CASSLRAGTGRVYEQYF.

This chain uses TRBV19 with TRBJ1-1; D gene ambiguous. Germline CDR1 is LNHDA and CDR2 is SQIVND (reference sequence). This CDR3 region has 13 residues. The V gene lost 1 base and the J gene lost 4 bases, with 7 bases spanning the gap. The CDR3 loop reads CASSIAASTEAFF. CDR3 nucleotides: TGTGCCAGTAGTATAGCGGCTAGCACTGAAGCTTTCTTT.

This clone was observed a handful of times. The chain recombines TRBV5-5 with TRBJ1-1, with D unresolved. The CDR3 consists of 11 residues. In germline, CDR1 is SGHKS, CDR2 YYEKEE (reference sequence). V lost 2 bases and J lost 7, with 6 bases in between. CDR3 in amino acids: CASSLRFEAFF. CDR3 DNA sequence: TGTGCCAGCAGCTTACGGTTTGAAGCTTTCTTT. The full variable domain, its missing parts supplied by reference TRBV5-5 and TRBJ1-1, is DAGVTQSPTHLIKTRGQQVTLRCSPISGHKSVSWYQQVLGQGPQFIFQYYEKEERGRGNFPDRFSARQFPNYSSELNVNALLLGDSALYLCASSLRFEAFFGQGTRLTVV.

CDR3 loop: CSVDRGNTEAFF. DNA for the CDR3: TGCAGCGTTGACAGGGGGAACACTGAAGCTTTCTTT. This chain uses TRBV29-1 with TRBJ1-1; TRBD1 is a possible D gene (6 bases). The CDR3 length is 12 residues. The germline CDR1 and CDR2 sequences are SQVTM and ANQGSEA. With 3 bases removed from V and 1 base from J, the gap between germline ends came to 6 bases.

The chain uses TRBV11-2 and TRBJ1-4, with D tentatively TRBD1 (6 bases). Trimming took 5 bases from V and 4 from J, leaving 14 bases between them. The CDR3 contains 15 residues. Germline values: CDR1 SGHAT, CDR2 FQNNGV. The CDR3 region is CASSPTDSNNEKLFF. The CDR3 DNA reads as TGTGCCAGCAGCCCGACGGACAGCAATAATGAAAAACTGTTTTTT.

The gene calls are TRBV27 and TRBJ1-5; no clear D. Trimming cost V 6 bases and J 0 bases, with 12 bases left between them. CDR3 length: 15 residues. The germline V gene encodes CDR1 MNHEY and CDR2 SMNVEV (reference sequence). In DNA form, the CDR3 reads TGTGCCAGCAGCCTGTCGCGGGATAGCAATCAGCCCCAGCATTTT. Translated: CASSLSRDSNQPQHF.

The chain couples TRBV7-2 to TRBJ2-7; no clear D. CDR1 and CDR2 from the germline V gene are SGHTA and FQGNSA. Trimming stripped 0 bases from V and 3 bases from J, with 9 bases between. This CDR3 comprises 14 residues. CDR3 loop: CASSLAKRGYEQYF. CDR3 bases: TGTGCCAGCAGCTTAGCGAAGCGAGGCTACGAGCAGTACTTC.

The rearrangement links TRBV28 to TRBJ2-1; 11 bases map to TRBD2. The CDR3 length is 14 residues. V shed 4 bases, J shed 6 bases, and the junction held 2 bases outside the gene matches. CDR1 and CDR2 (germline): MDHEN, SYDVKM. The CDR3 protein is CASSSTSGTNEQFF. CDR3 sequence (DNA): TGTGCCAGCAGTTCGACTAGCGGGACCAATGAGCAGTTCTTC.

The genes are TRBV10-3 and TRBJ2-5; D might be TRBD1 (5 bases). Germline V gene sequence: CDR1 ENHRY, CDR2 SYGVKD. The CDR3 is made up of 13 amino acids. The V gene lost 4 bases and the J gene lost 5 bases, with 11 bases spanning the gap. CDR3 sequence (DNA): TGTGCCATCAGTGGGGGCAGGGATGAGACCCAGTACTTC. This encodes CAISGGRDETQYF.